The 2 T cell receptor beta chains given below trace back to one sample, sequenced in a study of blood T cell repertoires in COVID-19. Profiled with immunoSEQ multiplex PCR; TCRdb holds only in-frame clones, not every one. Here the sample spans tens of thousands of clones, about 87% being singletons. Source material: peripheral blood. The receptors originated from a man between 70 and 80 years old with acute or convalescent COVID-19.

The V gene is TRBV12-3 or TRBV12-4, the J gene TRBJ2-7; D remains unclear. This CDR3 has 13 residues. V shed 0 bases and J shed 4 bases, with 7 bases lying between them. The CDR3 DNA reads as TGTGCCAGCAGTTTAGCTGGCGGTTACGAGCAGTACTTC. It is translated as CASSLAGGYEQYF.

V is TRBV19 and J is TRBJ2-1; no reliable D call. The CDR3 extends over 13 amino acids. The V gene's germline CDR1 is LNHDA and CDR2 SQIVND (reference sequence). With 1 base removed from V and 5 bases from J, the gap between germline ends came to 6 bases. CDR3 residues: CASSIGPNNEQFF. For the CDR3, the DNA is TGTGCCAGTAGTATAGGTCCAAACAATGAGCAGTTCTTC.